In this sample, the clone carrying this T cell receptor (beta chain) turned up a few times. The antigen remains undetermined. With random hexamers, reverse transcription was performed on about 0.5 to 1 ug of RNA. Amplification of TCR beta CDR3 across 54 Vbeta and 13 Jbeta was performed with immunoSEQ multiplex PCR. TCRdb processed the immunoSEQ multiplex PCR reads anew with MiXCR; each CDR3 protein has one entry. Among around 110,000 distinct CDR3 sequences listed, roughly 95% were seen once. The record originates from a study of CD8 T cells in Susac syndrome. Notes on the study in general: An acknowledgment was made by the study that its TCR sequencing and HLA analysis involved relatively few individuals. The total CD8+ repertoires contained approximately 16 Susac-specific public clones, and the CD8+ TEMRA repertoires contained several.

The V end lost 3 bases, the J end lost 8 bases, and 5 bases lay between the germline ends. The germline gives CDR1 MNHEY, CDR2 SMNVEV (reference sequence). This CDR3 is 11 amino acids long. Negative isolation yielded the CD8+ and CD4+ T cells, while FACS enriched the TEMRA cells. J is TRBJ2-1 and V is TRBV27, with TRBD2 as a possible D gene (5 bases). Sequencing was carried out using CD8+ T cells from PBMCs. The clonotype originates from a human donor with Susac syndrome. This CDR3 is CASSLRDEQFF. In DNA form, the CDR3 reads TGTGCCAGCAGTTTGAGGGATGAGCAGTTCTTC.